The rows below give T cell receptor beta chains drawn from one sample of a study of cytomegalovirus exposure and HLA in healthy donors. Profiling relied on immunoSEQ multiplex PCR, and the TCRdb table lists in-frame clones only, not all of them. Reported are about 52,000 clones; the ten largest clones contain approximately 10%. The sequenced sample was PBMCs. The receptors originated from a woman in her forties or fifties in good health and CMV-seropositive. CDR3s include the opening cysteine and the closing phenylalanine or tryptophan. Each record gives: J gene, V gene, D gene, CDR3 DNA, CDR3 protein. D genes are given only for firm matches.

j_call: TRBJ2-1; v_call: TRBV6-1; d_call: .; cdr3_nt: TGTGCCAGCAGTGGGCCCTACGAGGGCTCCTACAATGAGCAGTTCTTC; cdr3_aa: CASSGPYEGSYNEQFF
j_call: TRBJ1-1; v_call: TRBV11-2; d_call: .; cdr3_nt: TGTGCCAGCAGCTTAGCAGGGAACACTGAAGCTTTCTTT; cdr3_aa: CASSLAGNTEAFF
j_call: TRBJ2-7; v_call: TRBV2; d_call: TRBD1; cdr3_nt: TGTGCCAGCAGTCCACGGCCGGGACAGGGGTCCTACGAGCAGTACTTC; cdr3_aa: CASSPRPGQGSYEQYF
j_call: TRBJ2-5; v_call: TRBV7-6; d_call: TRBD1; cdr3_nt: TGTGCCAGCAGCTTAGAAGAGACAGGGGGTACTAGGGAGACCCAGTACTTC; cdr3_aa: CASSLEETGGTRETQYF
j_call: TRBJ2-7; v_call: TRBV30; d_call: TRBD2; cdr3_nt: TGTGCCTGGAGTAACCAGGGAGGGTACGAGCAGTACTTC; cdr3_aa: CAWSNQGGYEQYF
j_call: TRBJ2-2; v_call: TRBV18; d_call: TRBD1; cdr3_nt: TGTGCCAGCTCACCACTAGACAGGGGGCTTACGAACACCGGGGAGCTGTTTTTT; cdr3_aa: CASSPLDRGLTNTGELFF
j_call: TRBJ2-1; v_call: TRBV10-3; d_call: .; cdr3_nt: TGTGCCATCAGCGAAACTAGTAATGAGCAGTTCTTC; cdr3_aa: CAISETSNEQFF
j_call: TRBJ2-7; v_call: TRBV7-9; d_call: .; cdr3_nt: TGTGCCAGCAGCTTTTCAGGGTACGAGCAGTACTTC; cdr3_aa: CASSFSGYEQYF
j_call: TRBJ1-2; v_call: TRBV30; d_call: .; cdr3_nt: TGTGCCTGGAGTGTACTAGGGCCTAACTATGGCTACACCTTC; cdr3_aa: CAWSVLGPNYGYTF
j_call: TRBJ1-5; v_call: TRBV30; d_call: TRBD1; cdr3_nt: TGTGCCTGGAGTGTACGAGCGAGGGGGCGGGATCAGCCCCAGCATTTT; cdr3_aa: CAWSVRARGRDQPQHF
j_call: TRBJ2-7; v_call: TRBV2; d_call: .; cdr3_nt: TGTGCCAGCAGTGAAGCGGGAGAGATACCCTACGAGCAGTACTTC; cdr3_aa: CASSEAGEIPYEQYF
j_call: TRBJ2-7; v_call: TRBV5-1; d_call: TRBD1; cdr3_nt: TGCGCCAGCAGCTCGGGACAGGGGCTCTACTCCTACGAGCAGTACTTC; cdr3_aa: CASSSGQGLYSYEQYF
j_call: TRBJ1-4; v_call: TRBV18; d_call: .; cdr3_nt: TGTGCCAGCTCACCACAGGGGGCTAATGAAAAACTGTTTTTT; cdr3_aa: CASSPQGANEKLFF
j_call: TRBJ2-2; v_call: TRBV5-7; d_call: TRBD1; cdr3_nt: TGTGCCAGCAGCAAGGACAGGGTATGTGAAGTGTTTAGCACCGGGGAGCTGTTTTTT; cdr3_aa: CASSKDRVCEVFSTGELFF
j_call: TRBJ2-5; v_call: TRBV6-4; d_call: .; cdr3_nt: TGTGCCAGCAGTGACTATAGGACAGTCGCTGGAGAGACCCAGTACTTC; cdr3_aa: CASSDYRTVAGETQYF
j_call: TRBJ2-3; v_call: TRBV30; d_call: TRBD2; cdr3_nt: TGTGCCTGGAGTAGGAGGGAGGGAGATACGCAGTATTTT; cdr3_aa: CAWSRREGDTQYF
j_call: TRBJ1-6; v_call: TRBV6-5; d_call: .; cdr3_nt: TGTGCCAGCAGTTACGATCGGGTATCGTCACCCCTCCACTTT; cdr3_aa: CASSYDRVSSPLHF
j_call: TRBJ2-7; v_call: TRBV15; d_call: .; cdr3_nt: TGTGCCACCAGCAGAGTCAGAGGCGAGCAGTACTTC; cdr3_aa: CATSRVRGEQYF
j_call: TRBJ2-7; v_call: TRBV29-1; d_call: .; cdr3_nt: TGCAGCGTTGGAGGGGAACTAGCCAGTCTCTACGAGCAGTACTTC; cdr3_aa: CSVGGELASLYEQYF
j_call: TRBJ2-3; v_call: TRBV30; d_call: .; cdr3_nt: TGTGCCTGGAGTGCACAGCGGTCTAGCACAGATACGCAGTATTTT; cdr3_aa: CAWSAQRSSTDTQYF
j_call: TRBJ2-3; v_call: TRBV28; d_call: .; cdr3_nt: TGTGCTAGCAGTCCCGGTTGGAGCACAGATACGCAGTATTTT; cdr3_aa: CASSPGWSTDTQYF
j_call: TRBJ2-5; v_call: TRBV27; d_call: .; cdr3_nt: TGTGCCACGAGAGAATCAGGGGAGGAGACCCAGTACTTC; cdr3_aa: CATRESGEETQYF
j_call: TRBJ1-4; v_call: TRBV4-3; d_call: TRBD1; cdr3_nt: TGCGCCAGCAGCCAAGGGGACAGGGGTAGTGAAAAACTGTTTTTT; cdr3_aa: CASSQGDRGSEKLFF
j_call: TRBJ2-5; v_call: TRBV14; d_call: .; cdr3_nt: TGTGCCAGCAGCCAAGTTTTCCGGACCCAGTACTTC; cdr3_aa: CASSQVFRTQYF
j_call: TRBJ2-7; v_call: TRBV6-5; d_call: TRBD1; cdr3_nt: TGTGCCAGCAGTTCACTGACAGGGGCCTACGAGCAGTACTTC; cdr3_aa: CASSSLTGAYEQYF
j_call: TRBJ1-4; v_call: TRBV7-9; d_call: .; cdr3_nt: TGTGCCAGCAGCTTAGGGGCCACCCGGGGGGAAAAACTGTTTTTT; cdr3_aa: CASSLGATRGEKLFF
j_call: TRBJ2-2; v_call: TRBV28; d_call: .; cdr3_nt: TGTGCCAGCAGCCGGCACAGGGTGAACGGGGAGCTGTTTTTT; cdr3_aa: CASSRHRVNGELFF
j_call: TRBJ2-1; v_call: TRBV19; d_call: TRBD1; cdr3_nt: TGTGCCACTGACAGGGGGCGGTCAGGCTACAATGAGCAGTTCTTC; cdr3_aa: CATDRGRSGYNEQFF
j_call: TRBJ1-5; v_call: TRBV18; d_call: .; cdr3_nt: TGTGCCAGCTCACCATGGGGGGGAAATCAGCCCCAGCATTTT; cdr3_aa: CASSPWGGNQPQHF
j_call: TRBJ2-7; v_call: TRBV5-1; d_call: TRBD2; cdr3_nt: TGCGCCAGCAGCTTGAAGGCGGGGGGCTACGAGCAGTACTTC; cdr3_aa: CASSLKAGGYEQYF
j_call: TRBJ1-2; v_call: TRBV5-4; d_call: TRBD1; cdr3_nt: TGTGCCAGCAGCCACGACAGGGGAGACTATGGCTACACCTTC; cdr3_aa: CASSHDRGDYGYTF
j_call: TRBJ2-2; v_call: TRBV6-1; d_call: .; cdr3_nt: TGTGCCAGCAGTGAAGCGTATGCCAGGGGTCTAGCGGCAAACACCGGGGAGCTGTTTTTT; cdr3_aa: CASSEAYARGLAANTGELFF
j_call: TRBJ2-7; v_call: TRBV14; d_call: .; cdr3_nt: TGTGCCAGCAGCCCGACACTTACGACCTACGAGCAGTACTTC; cdr3_aa: CASSPTLTTYEQYF
j_call: TRBJ2-7; v_call: TRBV6-5; d_call: .; cdr3_nt: TGTGCCAGCAGCCCCGACAGGTCCCTTTTCTACGAGCAGTACTTC; cdr3_aa: CASSPDRSLFYEQYF
j_call: TRBJ2-1; v_call: TRBV19; d_call: TRBD2; cdr3_nt: TGTGCCAGTAGTAAACCGGGACTAGCGACGAATGAGCAGTTCTTC; cdr3_aa: CASSKPGLATNEQFF
j_call: TRBJ2-7; v_call: TRBV2; d_call: .; cdr3_nt: TGTGCCAGCAGCCCCAGACTGGTCTCCTACGAGCAGTACTTC; cdr3_aa: CASSPRLVSYEQYF